The 20 T cell receptor beta chains in this list originate from one sample, sequenced in a study of OX40 agonist ivuxolimab in advanced cancers. This table comes from immunoSEQ multiplex PCR, and its TCRdb copy is limited to in-frame clones, with some not included. The table includes tens of thousands of clones, 92% detected once. The source was CD4+ or CD8+ T cells sorted from blood, collected in a trial of the OX40 agonist ivuxolimab. The receptor source for this set is an adult with an advanced solid tumor such as melanoma, head and neck, liver or kidney cancer.

The genes are TRBV27 and TRBJ2-4; TRBD2 matches at 9 bases. The trim removed 4 bases at V and 0 bases at J, leaving 10 bases unmatched. Germline V CDR1 and CDR2: MNHEY, SMNVEV (reference sequence). The CDR3 runs 18 residues. The CDR3 region has the DNA TGTGCCAGCAGTTCGGTTAGCGGGAGTGAAAGAGCCAAAAACATTCAGTACTTC. It translates to CASSSVSGSERAKNIQYF.

The gene calls are TRBV10-2 and TRBJ2-2; possibly TRBD2 for D (6 bases). There are 13 residues in the CDR3. The germline V gene encodes CDR1 WSHSY and CDR2 SAAADI. V was pared by 5 bases and J by 7 bases, with 11 bases between. CDR3 coding DNA: TGCGCCAGCAGTCGGGACTTTGGCGGGGAGCTGTTTTTT. Its protein product is CASSRDFGGELFF.

The chain has TRBV19 and TRBJ2-7; D is unclear. CDR3 length equals 15 residues. V lost 8 bases and J lost 4, with 21 bases in between. Per the germline V gene, CDR1 is LNHDA and CDR2 is SQIVND (reference sequence). The CDR3 nucleotides are TGTGCCAGTTCCGAAAGGGCCTCTGATACTTACGAGCAGTACGTC. This translates into CASSERASDTYEQYV.

The chain uses TRBV29-1 and TRBJ1-1; TRBD1 matches 8 bases. The CDR3 sequence is 15 residues long. Germline CDR1 is SQVTM and CDR2 is ANQGSEA. The V segment lost 6 bases and the J segment 3 bases; nucleotides outside the gene matches: 12. The CDR3 nucleotides are TGCAGCGTCGGACAGGGTTGGGGGATATACACTGAAGCTTTCTTT. Amino acids: CSVGQGWGIYTEAFF.

This clone was recorded only once. This chain links TRBV29-1 with TRBJ1-2; D unresolved. V lost 3 bases and J 2 bases, leaving 10 bases between the germline ends. The CDR3 runs to 13 residues. Germline CDR1 and CDR2: SQVTM and ANQGSEA. CDR3 loop: CSVEENPNYGYTF. The CDR3 DNA reads as TGCAGCGTTGAGGAGAATCCCAACTATGGCTACACCTTC.

This clone has just one count. The chain employs TRBV9 and TRBJ2-3; TRBD1 matches 9 bases. CDR3 length: 16 amino acids. V lost 4 bases, J lost 4 bases, and 10 bases stayed unmatched. Germline CDR1 reads SGDLS; CDR2 reads YYNGEE. The CDR3 DNA sequence: TGTGCCAGCAGCAACCGGGACAGGGTATCCGCAGATACGCAGTATTTT. Residues: CASSNRDRVSADTQYF. The full variable domain, with the rest looked up from reference TRBV9 and TRBJ2-3, is DSGVTQTPKHLITATGQRVTLRCSPRSGDLSVYWYQQSLDQGLQFLIQYYNGEERAKGNILERFSAQQFPDLHSELNLSSLELGDSALYFCASSNRDRVSADTQYFGPGTRLTVL.

The chain combines TRBV6-5 with TRBJ1-2; D unresolved. Germline CDR1 reads MNHEY; CDR2 reads SVGAGI. There are 12 residues in the CDR3. V lost 7 bases and J lost 5, with 11 bases in between. The CDR3 here is CASTGRVYGYTF. CDR3 nucleotides: TGTGCCAGCACCGGGCGGGTATATGGCTACACCTTC.

This chain uses TRBV19 with TRBJ2-1, with TRBD2 matching over 9 bases. The CDR3 totals 16 residues. Germline V gives CDR1 LNHDA, CDR2 SQIVND (reference sequence). V was clipped by 5 bases and J by 0 bases; unmatched bases: 5. CDR3 sequence reads: CASSPSGKSSYNEQFF. The CDR3 DNA reads TGTGCCAGTAGTCCTAGCGGGAAGAGCTCCTACAATGAGCAGTTCTTC.

V is TRBV2 and J is TRBJ2-1, with 10 positions matching TRBD2. The V and J ends lost 7 bases and 7 bases, in that order; junction bases with no gene match: 10. The CDR3 extends over 15 amino acids. The germline V gene encodes CDR1 SNHLY and CDR2 FYNNEI. CDR3 coding DNA: TGTGCCAGCACCGAAGGTCTAGCGGGAGCGAATGAGCAGTTCTTC. Translated: CASTEGLAGANEQFF.

V and J are TRBV7-8 and TRBJ1-6; D might be TRBD1 (5 bases). CDR3 length: 14 residues. The germline V and J ends were trimmed by 4 bases and 9 bases, with 13 bases remaining between them. Germline CDR1 is SGHVS and CDR2 is FQNEAQ. The CDR3 DNA reads TGTGCCAGCAGCTACGGTGGGGGGGGTTCACCCCTCCACTTT. This gives the protein CASSYGGGGSPLHF.

V usage is TRBV5-1 and J usage is TRBJ2-1; 7 nucleotides line up with TRBD1. Trimming cost V 0 bases and J 0 bases; bases outside gene matches: 0. The CDR3 is made up of 15 amino acids. Germline V gene lookup returns CDR1 SGHRS and CDR2 YFSETQ. The CDR3 sequence is CASSLGDSSYNEQFF. CDR3 nucleotides: TGCGCCAGCAGCTTGGGGGACAGCTCCTACAATGAGCAGTTCTTC.

V is TRBV11-2 and J is TRBJ2-3; D is perhaps TRBD1 or TRBD2 (5 bases each). Trimming left V 1 base short and J 6 bases short, with 17 bases between. The germline V gene has CDR1 SGHAT and CDR2 FQNNGV. The CDR3 contains 16 residues. As DNA, the CDR3 is TGTGCCAGCAGCTTAGGATGGGGACCACCCGCGGATACGCAGTATTTT. This gives the protein CASSLGWGPPADTQYF.

The rearrangement links TRBV18 to TRBJ1-1; 7 nucleotides align to TRBD1. V gave up 6 bases and J gave up 2 bases; unmatched junction bases: 9. The CDR3 runs to 15 residues. Germline CDR1 is KGHSH and CDR2 is LQKENI. The CDR3: CASSPGGGANTEAFF. CDR3 nucleotides: TGTGCCAGCTCTCCAGGGGGTGGGGCTAACACTGAAGCTTTCTTT.

This chain links TRBV7-8 with TRBJ2-1; 7 positions match TRBD2. V gave up 4 bases and J gave up 8 bases; unmatched junction bases: 14. CDR1 and CDR2 from the germline V gene are SGHVS and FQNEAQ. CDR3 length: 16 residues. CDR3 nucleotides: TGTGCCAGCAGCTGGCGACTAGCATTAGGTCGGGATGAGCAGTTCTTC. Protein: CASSWRLALGRDEQFF.

This clone was observed a single time. The chain is built from TRBV7-9 and TRBJ2-3; D might be TRBD1 (6 bases). CDR1 and CDR2 from the germline V gene are SEHNR and FQNEAQ (reference sequence). The CDR3 extends over 16 amino acids. V dropped 5 bases and J dropped 2 bases, with 17 bases sitting between them. The chain's CDR3 is CASSPNLWGPTDTQYF. For the CDR3, the DNA is TGTGCCAGCAGCCCGAATTTGTGGGGGCCCACAGATACGCAGTATTTT.

The table lists this clone with a count of one. V usage is TRBV27 and J usage is TRBJ2-4; D unresolved. This CDR3 has 14 residues. Deletions cut 5 bases from V and 0 bases from J, with 8 bases between. Germline V gene data show CDR1 as MNHEY and CDR2 as SMNVEV (reference sequence). In nucleotides, the CDR3 is TGTGCCAGCAGTGATCCGTTAGCCAAAAACATTCAGTACTTC. Translating it yields CASSDPLAKNIQYF.

In DNA form, the CDR3 reads TGTGCCAGCAGTTCTAGGACGGCGACTGAAGCTTTCTTT. Its protein is CASSSRTATEAFF. V is TRBV6-6 and J is TRBJ1-1; D is undetermined. This CDR3 region has 13 residues. Per germline, CDR1 MNHNY and CDR2 SVGAGI (reference sequence). Trimming stripped 4 bases from V and 5 bases from J, with 11 bases between.

J is TRBJ1-2 and V is TRBV11-2; maybe TRBD1 (6 bases). The ends were cut back, 5 bases at V and 4 bases at J, with 11 bases in the middle. The germline V gene has CDR1 SGHAT and CDR2 FQNNGV. The CDR3 loop spans 13 amino acids. CDR3 DNA sequence: TGTGCCAGCAGCCGTACAGGGACCTATGGCTACACCTTC. This gives the protein CASSRTGTYGYTF.

As regards this clone: Different DNA sequences within this sample yield the same CDR3. The chain joins TRBV11-2 to TRBJ1-1; D is ambiguous. Germline-derived CDR1 and CDR2 are SGHAT and FQNNGV. The CDR3 extends over 12 amino acids. Deletions cut 1 base from V and 4 bases from J, with 4 bases between. The CDR3: CASSLVGTEAFF. CDR3 DNA sequence: TGTGCCAGCAGCTTAGTCGGCACTGAAGCTTTCTTT. Based on the CDR3 plus reference TRBV11-2 and TRBJ1-1, the full variable domain is EAGVAQSPRYKIIEKRQSVAFWCNPISGHATLYWYQQILGQGPKLLIQFQNNGVVDDSQLPKDRFSAERLKGVDSTLKIQPAKLEDSAVYLCASSLVGTEAFFGQGTRLTVV.

V usage is TRBV2 and J usage is TRBJ1-3, with 7 bases lining up with TRBD1. The junction had 7 bases not matched to a gene; V was cut back by 3 bases and J by 8 bases. Looked up from germline, CDR1 is SNHLY and CDR2 is FYNNEI. CDR3 size: 14 residues. The CDR3 spells CASSDLQGPDTIYF. In DNA form, the CDR3 reads TGTGCCAGCAGTGACCTACAGGGGCCAGACACCATATATTTT.